This is a list of T cell receptor beta chains from one sample in a study of human T cells and chemical hapten exposure. TCRdb reprocessed the RACE reads via MiXCR and lists one record per CDR3 protein. The data contain 250,000 or so distinct CDR3 sequences, 7.5% to 10% of them singletons. The source was whole blood, collected in connection with sensitization to the hapten diphenylcyclopropenone (DPC). These receptors came from a woman aged 40 to 50 with alopecia areata. Some clones in this sample may be carry-over from other donors' samples. Each CDR3 is given with its conserved first and last residue. A D gene is named only where the DNA matches it firmly. Clone size is stated in some rows and not others, as once, few, many or a class when expanded.

D gene: NA; V gene: TRBV28; clone size: few; J gene: TRBJ2-4; CDR3 DNA: TGTGCCAGCAGTTTGAGGGCTCGACGAAACATTCAGTACTTC; CDR3 protein: CASSLRARRNIQYF
D gene: TRBD1; V gene: TRBV10-3; clone size: few; J gene: TRBJ1-5; CDR3 DNA: TGTGCCATCAGTGAGTCGAATCCGGGACAGGGCAATCAGCCCCAGCATTTT; CDR3 protein: CAISESNPGQGNQPQHF
D gene: TRBD2; V gene: TRBV27; clone size: NA; J gene: TRBJ2-3; CDR3 DNA: TGTGCCAGCGGGCTAAAGCGGGAGTGGGGTACAGATACGCAGTATTTT; CDR3 protein: CASGLKREWGTDTQYF
D gene: NA; V gene: TRBV7-9; clone size: NA; J gene: TRBJ2-3; CDR3 DNA: TGTGCCAGCAGGGGTACTAGCCGTCCAGATACGCAGTATTTT; CDR3 protein: CASRGTSRPDTQYF
D gene: NA; V gene: TRBV20-1; clone size: many; J gene: TRBJ1-5; CDR3 DNA: TGCAGTGCGCTCAGGGGGCCCCAGCATTTT; CDR3 protein: CSALRGPQHF
D gene: TRBD1; V gene: TRBV12-3/TRBV12-4; clone size: NA; J gene: TRBJ1-2; CDR3 DNA: TGTGCCAGCAGCCTGGGAGGGGGCGCCTATGGCTACACCTTC; CDR3 protein: CASSLGGGAYGYTF
D gene: TRBD2; V gene: TRBV20-1; clone size: NA; J gene: TRBJ2-7; CDR3 DNA: TGCAGTGCTTTTGGAGCGGGAGGTAACTCCTACGAGCAGTACTTC; CDR3 protein: CSAFGAGGNSYEQYF
D gene: NA; V gene: TRBV5-1; clone size: NA; J gene: TRBJ2-5; CDR3 DNA: TGCGCCAGCAGCTGGGACATAGGGGATCAAGAGACCCAGTACTTC; CDR3 protein: CASSWDIGDQETQYF
D gene: NA; V gene: TRBV9; clone size: NA; J gene: TRBJ2-2; CDR3 DNA: TGTGCCAGCAGCGTAGCGGGGTCGGTCACCGGGGAGCTGTTTTTT; CDR3 protein: CASSVAGSVTGELFF
D gene: NA; V gene: TRBV20-1; clone size: few; J gene: TRBJ2-7; CDR3 DNA: TGCAGTGCTAGAGCCCCAGGAGAGCAGTACTTC; CDR3 protein: CSARAPGEQYF
D gene: NA; V gene: TRBV24-1; clone size: few; J gene: TRBJ2-1; CDR3 DNA: TGTGTCACCAAAGGACCGTCCCCCGGAAATGAGCAGTTCTTC; CDR3 protein: CVTKGPSPGNEQFF
D gene: NA; V gene: TRBV10-2; clone size: few; J gene: TRBJ2-5; CDR3 DNA: TGCGCCAGCAGTGAATTCCCGGTCCGAGGGACCCAGTACTTC; CDR3 protein: CASSEFPVRGTQYF
D gene: NA; V gene: TRBV29-1; clone size: many; J gene: TRBJ1-3; CDR3 DNA: TGCAGCGTCCGATTGGGCTACACCATATATTTT; CDR3 protein: CSVRLGYTIYF
D gene: TRBD1; V gene: TRBV7-9; clone size: many; J gene: TRBJ1-6; CDR3 DNA: TGTGCCAGCAGCTTTGGGACAGATAATTCACCCCTCCACTTT; CDR3 protein: CASSFGTDNSPLHF
D gene: NA; V gene: TRBV29-1; clone size: NA; J gene: TRBJ1-2; CDR3 DNA: TGCAGCGTTGATACCGGGGCGTTTTCAAGCTACACCTTC; CDR3 protein: CSVDTGAFSSYTF
D gene: NA; V gene: TRBV6-1; clone size: few; J gene: TRBJ1-5; CDR3 DNA: TGTGCCAGCGGGACGGATAGCAATCAGCCCCAGCATTTT; CDR3 protein: CASGTDSNQPQHF
D gene: NA; V gene: TRBV20-1; clone size: NA; J gene: TRBJ1-5; CDR3 DNA: TGCAGTGCTAGTTCCGGAGGCGGGGGGTCTGGCAATCAGCCCCAGCATTTT; CDR3 protein: CSASSGGGGSGNQPQHF
D gene: NA; V gene: TRBV5-1; clone size: NA; J gene: TRBJ1-3; CDR3 DNA: TGCGCCAGCAGCTTTGGATCAGGGTCAGGAAACACCATATATTTT; CDR3 protein: CASSFGSGSGNTIYF